Sequencing of this TCR beta chain was carried out in a study of OX40 agonist ivuxolimab in advanced cancers. About the study: Melanoma, hepatocellular carcinoma, head and neck or renal cell cancer occurred in dose-escalation patients. 40% to 50% of patients had received prior checkpoint inhibitor therapy. The study, taken as a whole, reports: Expanded clones belonging to CD8+ T cells outnumbered, on average, those of CD4+.

V was trimmed by 0 bases and J by 2 bases, leaving 6 bases between them. The length of the CDR3 is 15 residues. Looked up from germline, CDR1 is SGHRS and CDR2 is YFSETQ. Systemic immunosuppression or a history of autoimmune disease excluded patients. A word on this clone: Its antigen is not known.

Clones were read by immunoSEQ multiplex PCR, and TCRdb kept only the in-frame ones, dropping some. The repertoire has 20,000 to 30,000 clones, about 90% of them found once; the top ten carry 15% to 20%. V usage is TRBV5-1 and J usage is TRBJ1-6; a weak D match, TRBD1 (5 bases). Sequenced here: CD4+ or CD8+ T cells sorted from blood, sampled in a trial of the OX40 agonist ivuxolimab. This TCR came from an adult with an advanced solid tumor such as melanoma, head and neck, liver or kidney cancer. The CDR3 DNA sequence: TGCGCCAGCAGCTTGGTGGACACCTATAATTCACCCCTCCACTTT. Encoded protein: CASSLVDTYNSPLHF.